This T cell receptor (beta chain) was captured in a study of cytomegalovirus exposure and HLA in healthy donors. Germline CDR1 and CDR2: SGDLS and YYNGEE. V shed 2 bases, J shed 4 bases, and the junction held 6 bases outside the gene matches. The length of the CDR3 is 15 residues. PCR involved 60 Vbeta and 13 Jbeta primers. Sequenced by immunoSEQ multiplex PCR; TCRdb stores in-frame clones only, minus some. The sample records roughly 160,000 clones, roughly 76% being singletons. The specimen sequenced was PBMCs. The clonotype was recovered from a woman in her fifties or sixties in good health and CMV-seronegative. V is TRBV9 and J is TRBJ2-3, with 8 bases aligning to TRBD1. CDR3 sequence (DNA): TGTGCCAGCAGCGTCAGGGGGCGCTGGTCAGATACGCAGTATTTT. Its protein is CASSVRGRWSDTQYF.